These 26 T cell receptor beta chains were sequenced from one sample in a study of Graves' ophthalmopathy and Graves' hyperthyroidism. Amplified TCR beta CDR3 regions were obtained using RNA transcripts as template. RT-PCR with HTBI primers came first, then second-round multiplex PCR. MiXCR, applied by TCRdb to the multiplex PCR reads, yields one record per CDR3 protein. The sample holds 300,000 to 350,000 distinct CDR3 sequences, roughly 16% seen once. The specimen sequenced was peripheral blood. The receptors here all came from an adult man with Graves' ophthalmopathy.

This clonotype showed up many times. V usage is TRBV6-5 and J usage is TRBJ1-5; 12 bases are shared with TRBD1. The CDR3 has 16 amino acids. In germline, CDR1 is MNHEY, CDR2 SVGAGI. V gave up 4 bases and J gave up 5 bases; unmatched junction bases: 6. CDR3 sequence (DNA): TGTGCCAGCAGTTGGGGACAGGGGGCGAGGCATCAGCCCCAGCATTTT. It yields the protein CASSWGQGARHQPQHF.

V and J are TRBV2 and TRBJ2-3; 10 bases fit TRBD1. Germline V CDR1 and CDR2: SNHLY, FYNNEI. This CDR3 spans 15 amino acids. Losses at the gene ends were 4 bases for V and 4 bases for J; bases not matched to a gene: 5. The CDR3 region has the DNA TGTGCCAGCAGTGGGTCCGGGACAGGGGCAGATACGCAGTATTTT. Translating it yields CASSGSGTGADTQYF.

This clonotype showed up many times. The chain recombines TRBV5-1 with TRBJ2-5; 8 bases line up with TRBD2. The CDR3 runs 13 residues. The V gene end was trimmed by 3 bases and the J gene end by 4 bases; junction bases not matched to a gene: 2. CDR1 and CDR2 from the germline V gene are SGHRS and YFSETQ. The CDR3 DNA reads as TGCGCCAGCAGCTGGCTAGCGGGAGAGACCCAGTACTTC. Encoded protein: CASSWLAGETQYF.

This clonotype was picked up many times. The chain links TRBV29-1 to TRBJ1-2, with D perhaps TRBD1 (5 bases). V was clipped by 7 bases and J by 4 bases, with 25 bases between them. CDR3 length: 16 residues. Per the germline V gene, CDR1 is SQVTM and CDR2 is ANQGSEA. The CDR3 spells CSATREARALFYGYTF. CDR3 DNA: TGCAGCGCCACCAGGGAGGCAAGGGCCCTCTTCTATGGCTACACCTTC. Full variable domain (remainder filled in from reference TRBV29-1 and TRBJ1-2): SAVISQKPSRDICQRGTSLTIQCQVDSQVTMMFWYRQQPGQSLTLIATANQGSEATYESGFVIDKFPISRPNLTFSTLTVSNMSPEDSSIYLCSATREARALFYGYTFGSGTRLTVV.

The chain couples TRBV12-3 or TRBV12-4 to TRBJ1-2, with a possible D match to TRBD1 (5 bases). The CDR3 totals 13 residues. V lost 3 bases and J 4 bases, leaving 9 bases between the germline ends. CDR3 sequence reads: CASSFDRFYGYTF. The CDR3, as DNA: TGTGCCAGCAGTTTCGACAGATTCTATGGCTACACCTTC.

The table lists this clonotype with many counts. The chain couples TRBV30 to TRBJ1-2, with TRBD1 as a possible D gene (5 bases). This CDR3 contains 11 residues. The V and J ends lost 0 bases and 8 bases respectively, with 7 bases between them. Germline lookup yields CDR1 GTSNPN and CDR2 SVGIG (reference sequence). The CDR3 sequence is CAWSVWTGYTF. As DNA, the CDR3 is TGTGCCTGGAGTGTATGGACAGGCTACACCTTC.

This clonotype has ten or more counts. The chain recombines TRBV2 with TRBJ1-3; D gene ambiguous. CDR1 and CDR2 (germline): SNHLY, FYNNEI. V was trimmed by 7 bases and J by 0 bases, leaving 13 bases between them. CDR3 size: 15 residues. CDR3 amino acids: CASKRTVGSGNTIYF. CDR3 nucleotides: TGTGCCAGCAAACGAACCGTTGGCTCTGGAAACACCATATATTTT.

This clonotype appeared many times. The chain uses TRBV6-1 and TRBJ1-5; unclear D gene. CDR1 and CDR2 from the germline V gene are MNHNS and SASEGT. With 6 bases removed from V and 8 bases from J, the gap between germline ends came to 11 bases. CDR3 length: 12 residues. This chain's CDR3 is CASSPWREPQHF. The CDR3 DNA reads TGTGCCAGCAGCCCCTGGCGCGAGCCCCAGCATTTT.

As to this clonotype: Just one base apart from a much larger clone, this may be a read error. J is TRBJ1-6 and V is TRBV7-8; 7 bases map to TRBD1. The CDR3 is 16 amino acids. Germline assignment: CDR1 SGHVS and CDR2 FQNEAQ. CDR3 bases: TGTGCCAGCAGACGGGACAGTAGAATGTATAATTCACCCCGCCACTTT. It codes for CASRRDSRMYNSPRHF.

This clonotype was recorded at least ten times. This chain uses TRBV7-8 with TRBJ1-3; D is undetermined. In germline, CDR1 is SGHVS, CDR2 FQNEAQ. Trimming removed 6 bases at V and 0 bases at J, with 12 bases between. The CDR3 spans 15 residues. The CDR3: CASSHALTSGNTIYF. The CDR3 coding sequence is TGTGCCAGCAGTCACGCACTAACCTCTGGAAACACCATATATTTT. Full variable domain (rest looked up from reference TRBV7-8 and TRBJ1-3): GAGVSQSPRYKVAKRGQDVALRCDPISGHVSLFWYQQALGQGPEFLTYFQNEAQLDKSGLPSDRFFAERPEGSVSTLKIQRTQQEDSAVYLCASSHALTSGNTIYFGEGSWLTVV.

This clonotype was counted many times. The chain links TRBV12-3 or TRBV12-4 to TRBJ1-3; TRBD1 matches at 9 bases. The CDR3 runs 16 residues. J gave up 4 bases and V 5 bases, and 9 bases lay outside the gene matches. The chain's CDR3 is CASSPGTGWKGNTIYF. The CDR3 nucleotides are TGTGCCAGCAGTCCCGGGACAGGGTGGAAAGGAAACACCATATATTTT.

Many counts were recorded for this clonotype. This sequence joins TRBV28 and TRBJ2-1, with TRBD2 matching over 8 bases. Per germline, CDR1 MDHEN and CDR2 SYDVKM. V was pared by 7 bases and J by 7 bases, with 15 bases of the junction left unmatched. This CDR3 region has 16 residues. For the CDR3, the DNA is TGTGCCAGCACCATTGCCGGGACGGGGGGGCGAAATGAGCAGTTCTTC. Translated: CASTIAGTGGRNEQFF.

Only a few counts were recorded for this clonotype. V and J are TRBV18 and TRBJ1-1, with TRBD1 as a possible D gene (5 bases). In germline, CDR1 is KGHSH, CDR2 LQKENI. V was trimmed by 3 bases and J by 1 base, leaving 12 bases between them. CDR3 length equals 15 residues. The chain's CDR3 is CASSPSTVSNTEAFF. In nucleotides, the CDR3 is TGTGCCAGCTCACCGTCGACAGTTTCGAACACTGAAGCTTTCTTT.

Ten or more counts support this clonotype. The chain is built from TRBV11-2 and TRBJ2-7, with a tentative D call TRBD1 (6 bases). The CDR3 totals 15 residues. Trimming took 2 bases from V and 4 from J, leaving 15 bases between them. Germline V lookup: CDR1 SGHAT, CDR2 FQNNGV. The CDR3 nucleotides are TGTGCCAGCAGCTTACGGACAGCAGCATATTACGAGCAGTACTTC. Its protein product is CASSLRTAAYYEQYF. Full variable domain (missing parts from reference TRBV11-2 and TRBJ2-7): EAGVAQSPRYKIIEKRQSVAFWCNPISGHATLYWYQQILGQGPKLLIQFQNNGVVDDSQLPKDRFSAERLKGVDSTLKIQPAKLEDSAVYLCASSLRTAAYYEQYFGPGTRLTVT.

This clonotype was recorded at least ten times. The CDR3 loop reads CASSERTGSGHSNQPQHF. In nucleotides, the CDR3 is TGTGCCAGCAGTGAAAGGACAGGTTCGGGACATAGCAATCAGCCCCAGCATTTT. V usage is TRBV6-1 and J usage is TRBJ1-5, with TRBD1 matching over 7 bases. V gave up 2 bases and J gave up 0 bases; unmatched junction bases: 10. This CDR3 has 18 amino acids. The germline gives CDR1 MNHNS, CDR2 SASEGT.

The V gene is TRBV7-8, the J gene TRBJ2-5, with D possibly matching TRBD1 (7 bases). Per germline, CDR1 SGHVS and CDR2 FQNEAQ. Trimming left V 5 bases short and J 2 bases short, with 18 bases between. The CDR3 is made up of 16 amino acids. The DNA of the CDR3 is TGTGCCAGCAGCGGGGAGGCCGGGACAGCGCAAGAGACCCAGTACTTC. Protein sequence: CASSGEAGTAQETQYF.

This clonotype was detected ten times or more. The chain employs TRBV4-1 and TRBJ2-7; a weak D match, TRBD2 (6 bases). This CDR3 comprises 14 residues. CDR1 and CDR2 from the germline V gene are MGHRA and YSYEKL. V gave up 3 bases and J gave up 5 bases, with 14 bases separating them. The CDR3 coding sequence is TGCGCCAGCAGCCAGGCTAGCGAGAGAGACGAGCAGTACTTC. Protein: CASSQASERDEQYF.

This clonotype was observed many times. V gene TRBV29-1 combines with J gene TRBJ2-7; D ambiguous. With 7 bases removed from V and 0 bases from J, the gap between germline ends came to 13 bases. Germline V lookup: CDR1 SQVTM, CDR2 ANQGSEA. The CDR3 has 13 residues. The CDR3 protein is CSATSTDSYEQYF. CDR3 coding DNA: TGCAGCGCCACTTCGACGGACTCCTACGAGCAGTACTTC.

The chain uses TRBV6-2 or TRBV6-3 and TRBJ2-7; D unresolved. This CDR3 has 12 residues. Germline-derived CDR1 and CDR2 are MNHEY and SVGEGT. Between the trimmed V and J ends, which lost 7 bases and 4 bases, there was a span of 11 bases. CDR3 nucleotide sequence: TGTGCCAGCACCAATTCCGGGTACGAGCAGTACTTC. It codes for CASTNSGYEQYF.

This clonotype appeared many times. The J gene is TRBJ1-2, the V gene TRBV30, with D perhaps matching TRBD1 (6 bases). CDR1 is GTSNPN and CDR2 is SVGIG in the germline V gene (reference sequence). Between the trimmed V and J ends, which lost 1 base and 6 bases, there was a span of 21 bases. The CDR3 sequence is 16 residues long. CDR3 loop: CAWSAFGYWGANGYTF. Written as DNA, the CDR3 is TGTGCCTGGAGTGCGTTCGGGTATTGGGGGGCTAATGGCTACACCTTC.

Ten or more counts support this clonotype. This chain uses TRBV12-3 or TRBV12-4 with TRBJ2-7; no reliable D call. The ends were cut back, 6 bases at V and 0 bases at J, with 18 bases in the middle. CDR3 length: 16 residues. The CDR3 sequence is CASSLESGAGSYEQYF. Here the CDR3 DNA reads TGTGCCAGCAGCCTGGAATCGGGTGCAGGCTCCTACGAGCAGTACTTC.

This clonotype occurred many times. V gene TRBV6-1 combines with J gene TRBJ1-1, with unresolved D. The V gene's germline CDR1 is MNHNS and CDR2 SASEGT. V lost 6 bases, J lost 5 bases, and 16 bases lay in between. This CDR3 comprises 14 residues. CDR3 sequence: CASSPSTRGTEAFF. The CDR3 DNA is TGTGCCAGCAGCCCCTCCACACGGGGAACTGAAGCTTTCTTT.

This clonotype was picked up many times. CDR3 coding DNA: TGTGCCAGCAGCTCAACAGGGGGCGCAAGGCTATTCTTT. This sequence encodes CASSSTGGARLFF. The gene calls are TRBV7-3 and TRBJ1-1, with 9 bases lining up with TRBD1. The CDR3 extends over 13 amino acids. J lost 14 bases, V lost 4 bases, and 11 bases had no gene match. Germline values: CDR1 SGHTA, CDR2 FQGTGA. Supplemented by reference TRBV7-3 and TRBJ1-1, the full variable domain reads GAGVSQTPSNKVTEKGKYVELRCDPISGHTALYWYRQSLGQGPEFLIYFQGTGAADDSGLPNDRFFAVRPEGSVSTLKIQRTERGDSAVYLCASSSTGGARLFFGQGTRLTVV.

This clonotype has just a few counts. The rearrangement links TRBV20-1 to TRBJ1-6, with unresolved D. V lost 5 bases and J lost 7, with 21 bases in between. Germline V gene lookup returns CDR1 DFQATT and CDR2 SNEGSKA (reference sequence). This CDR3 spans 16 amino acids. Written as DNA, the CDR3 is TGCAGTGCTGGGAACCCGGGTCCCACAACGAATTCACCCCTCCACTTT. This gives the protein CSAGNPGPTTNSPLHF.

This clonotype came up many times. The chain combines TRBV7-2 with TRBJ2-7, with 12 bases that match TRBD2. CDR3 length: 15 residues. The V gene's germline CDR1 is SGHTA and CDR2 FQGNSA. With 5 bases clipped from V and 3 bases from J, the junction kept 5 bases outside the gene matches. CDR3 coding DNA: TGTGCCAGCAGCATACTAGCGGGGGGCCTCTACGAGCAGTACTTC. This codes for CASSILAGGLYEQYF.

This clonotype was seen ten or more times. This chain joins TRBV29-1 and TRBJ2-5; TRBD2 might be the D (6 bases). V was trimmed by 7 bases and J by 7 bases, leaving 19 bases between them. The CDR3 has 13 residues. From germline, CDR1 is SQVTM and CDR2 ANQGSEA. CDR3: CSAPGTADGTQYF. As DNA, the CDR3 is TGCAGCGCCCCCGGGACTGCCGATGGGACCCAGTACTTC.